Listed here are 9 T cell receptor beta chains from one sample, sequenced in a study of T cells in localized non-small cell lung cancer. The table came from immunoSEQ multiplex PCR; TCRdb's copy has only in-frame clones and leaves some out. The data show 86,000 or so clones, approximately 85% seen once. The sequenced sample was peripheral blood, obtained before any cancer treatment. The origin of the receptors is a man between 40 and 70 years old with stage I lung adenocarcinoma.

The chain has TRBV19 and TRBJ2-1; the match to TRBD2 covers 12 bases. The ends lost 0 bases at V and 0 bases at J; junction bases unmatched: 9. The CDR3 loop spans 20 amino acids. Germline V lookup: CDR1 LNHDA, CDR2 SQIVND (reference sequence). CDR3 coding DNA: TGTGCCAGTAGTATAGATAGTCCTAGCGGGAGGGCCAGCTCCTACAATGAGCAGTTCTTC. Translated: CASSIDSPSGRASSYNEQFF. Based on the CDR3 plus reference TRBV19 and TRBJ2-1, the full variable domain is DGGITQSPKYLFRKEGQNVTLSCEQNLNHDAMYWYRQDPGQGLRLIYYSQIVNDFQKGDIAEGYSVSREKKESFPLTVTSAQKNPTAFYLCASSIDSPSGRASSYNEQFFGPGTRLTVL.

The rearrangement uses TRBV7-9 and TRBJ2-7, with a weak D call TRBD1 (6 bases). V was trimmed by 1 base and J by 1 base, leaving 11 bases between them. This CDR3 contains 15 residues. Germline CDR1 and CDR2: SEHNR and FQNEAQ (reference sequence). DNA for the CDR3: TGTGCCAGCAGCTTAGAACAGGGATCGTCCTACGAGCAGTACTTC. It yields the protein CASSLEQGSSYEQYF.

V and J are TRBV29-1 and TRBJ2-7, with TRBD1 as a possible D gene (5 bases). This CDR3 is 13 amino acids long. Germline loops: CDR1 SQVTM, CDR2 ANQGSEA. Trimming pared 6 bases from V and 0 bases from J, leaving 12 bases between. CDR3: CSVTQGLSYEQYF. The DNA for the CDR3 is TGCAGCGTCACGCAGGGTCTCTCCTACGAGCAGTACTTC.

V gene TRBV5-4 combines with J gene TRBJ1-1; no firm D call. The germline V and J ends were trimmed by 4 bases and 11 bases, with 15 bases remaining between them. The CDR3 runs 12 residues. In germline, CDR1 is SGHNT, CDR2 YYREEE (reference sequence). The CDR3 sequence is CASSRFDEEAFF. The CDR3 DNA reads TGTGCCAGCAGCCGTTTCGACGAAGAGGCTTTCTTT.

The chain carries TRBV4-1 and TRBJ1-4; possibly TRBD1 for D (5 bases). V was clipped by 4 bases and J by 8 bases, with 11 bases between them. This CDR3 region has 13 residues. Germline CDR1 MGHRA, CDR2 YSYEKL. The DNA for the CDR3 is TGCGCCAGCAGCCCGGGGGAAGGGGAAAAACTGTTTTTT. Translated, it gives CASSPGEGEKLFF.

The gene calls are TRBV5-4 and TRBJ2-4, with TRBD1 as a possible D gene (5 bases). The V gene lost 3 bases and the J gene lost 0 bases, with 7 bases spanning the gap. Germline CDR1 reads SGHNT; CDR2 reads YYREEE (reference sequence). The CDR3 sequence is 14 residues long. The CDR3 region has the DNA TGTGCCAGCAGCTCGACAGTAGCCAAAAACATTCAGTACTTC. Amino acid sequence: CASSSTVAKNIQYF.

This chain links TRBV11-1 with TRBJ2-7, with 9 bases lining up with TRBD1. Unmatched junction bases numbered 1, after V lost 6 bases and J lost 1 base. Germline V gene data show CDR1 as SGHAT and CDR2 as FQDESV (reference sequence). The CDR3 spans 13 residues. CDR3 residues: CASRGTGSYEQYF. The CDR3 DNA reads TGTGCCAGCAGGGGGACAGGGTCCTACGAGCAGTACTTC.

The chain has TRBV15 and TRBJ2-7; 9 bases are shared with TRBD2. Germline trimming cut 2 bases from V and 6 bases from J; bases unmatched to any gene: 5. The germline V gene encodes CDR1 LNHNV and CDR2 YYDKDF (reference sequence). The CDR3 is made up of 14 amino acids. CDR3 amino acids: CATSRIAGVGEQYF. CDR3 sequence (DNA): TGTGCCACCAGCAGAATAGCGGGAGTGGGCGAGCAGTACTTC.

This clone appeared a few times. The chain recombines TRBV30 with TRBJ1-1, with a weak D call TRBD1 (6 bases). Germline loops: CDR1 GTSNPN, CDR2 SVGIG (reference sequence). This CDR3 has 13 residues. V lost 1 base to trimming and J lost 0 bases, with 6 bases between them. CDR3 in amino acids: CAWSGTVNTEAFF. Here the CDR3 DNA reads TGTGCCTGGAGTGGGACAGTGAACACTGAAGCTTTCTTT.